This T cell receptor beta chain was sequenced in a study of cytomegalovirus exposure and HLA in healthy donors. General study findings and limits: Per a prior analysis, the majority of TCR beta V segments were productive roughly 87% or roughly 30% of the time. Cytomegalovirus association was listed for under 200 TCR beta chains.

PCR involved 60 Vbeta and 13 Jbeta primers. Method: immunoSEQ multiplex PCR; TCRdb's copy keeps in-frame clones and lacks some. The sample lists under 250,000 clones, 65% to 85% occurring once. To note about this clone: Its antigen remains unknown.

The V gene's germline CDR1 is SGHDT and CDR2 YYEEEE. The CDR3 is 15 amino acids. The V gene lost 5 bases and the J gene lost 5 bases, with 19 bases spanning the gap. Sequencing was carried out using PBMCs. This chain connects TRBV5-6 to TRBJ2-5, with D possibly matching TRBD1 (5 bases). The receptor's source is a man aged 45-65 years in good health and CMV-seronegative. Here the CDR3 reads CASSPPQAVLETQYF. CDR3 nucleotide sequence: TGTGCCAGCAGTCCTCCACAGGCAGTATTGGAGACCCAGTACTTC.